This T cell receptor (beta chain) was profiled in a study of T cell responses to AZD1222 COVID-19 vaccine. Findings of the study overall: CD4 TCRs linked to vaccination spanned spike, dominating at 160-218 and 743-854.

Only in-frame clones appear in the TCRdb table, and some are missing; sequencing was by immunoSEQ multiplex PCR. The sample holds roughly 150,000 clones, approximately 91% seen once. Note on this clone: Its antigen is currently unknown.

The CDR3 consists of 17 residues. In germline, CDR1 is MNHNS, CDR2 SASEGT. V dropped 2 bases and J dropped 5 bases, with 22 bases sitting between them. The rearrangement joins TRBV6-1 to TRBJ2-7; D gene uncertain. This clonotype was obtained from an adult who had recovered from COVID-19. The sample in question was peripheral blood, obtained after recovery from COVID-19. CDR3 residues: CASSEFRGRGPLDEQYF. CDR3 nucleotides: TGTGCCAGCAGTGAATTCAGAGGTCGAGGCCCGCTCGACGAGCAGTACTTC.